The clone carrying this T cell receptor beta chain has just one count. Its specificity is not known. The sample belongs to a study of shared clonotypes between healthy human individuals. Regarding the study as a whole: Generation of non-shared clonotypes was less probable than generation of clonotypes shared by all four donors. Larger estimated richness was generally recorded for naive subsets relative to memory subsets.

An assay was performed, and its level was deep. Assay: immunoSEQ multiplex PCR; the TCRdb copy retains only in-frame clones and omits some. Here the sample spans fewer than 1.6 million clones, about 98.5% being singletons. The CDR3 contains 15 residues. Germline V gene sequence: CDR1 SGHNT, CDR2 YENEEA. V lost 5 bases, J lost 2 bases, and 16 bases lay in between. The source material was naive CD4+ T cells sorted from blood. The subset denotes: CD45RA+ positively selected. This sequence was found in a man aged 25 to 40 in good health. This chain connects TRBV11-3 to TRBJ2-7, with D possibly TRBD1 on 6 matching bases. The CDR3 DNA follows: TGTGCCAGCAGCCTAGGTCTGGGGGCGACCTACGAGCAGTACTTC. Translation: CASSLGLGATYEQYF.